This entry lists 27 T cell receptor beta chains sequenced from one sample in a study of blood T cell repertoires in COVID-19. Clones were read by immunoSEQ multiplex PCR, and TCRdb kept only the in-frame ones, dropping some. Among 200,000 to 250,000 clones, 80% to 85% were seen once, and the ten largest hold 5.2%. The sample consisted of peripheral blood. These receptors were collected from a woman between 65 and 79 years old with COVID-19, enrolled during active disease.

The V and J genes are TRBV5-5 and TRBJ2-7; D remains unclear. There are 12 residues in the CDR3. The V end lost 1 base, the J end lost 2 bases, and 4 bases lay between the germline ends. The germline CDR1 and CDR2 sequences are SGHKS and YYEKEE (reference sequence). For the CDR3, the DNA is TGTGCCAGCAGCTTGAGCGCCTACGAGCAGTACTTC. This sequence encodes CASSLSAYEQYF.

This clone has just one count. The rearrangement uses TRBV30 and TRBJ1-1; 7 bases agree with TRBD1. Unmatched junction bases numbered 5, after V lost 3 bases and J lost 1 base. Germline loops: CDR1 GTSNPN, CDR2 SVGIG (reference sequence). The CDR3 length is 14 residues. CDR3 nucleotides: TGTGCCTGGAGAAGGGGACAGAGGAACACTGAAGCTTTCTTT. Protein sequence: CAWRRGQRNTEAFF.

The V call is TRBV7-3, the J call TRBJ2-1; perhaps TRBD2 as D (6 bases). The CDR3 has 14 residues. The germline V and J ends were trimmed by 3 bases and 6 bases, with 12 bases remaining between them. Germline V gene data show CDR1 as SGHTA and CDR2 as FQGTGA. CDR3 in DNA: TGTGCCAGCAGCTTCTCGGGAGAGCTCAATGAGCAGTTCTTC. Amino acids: CASSFSGELNEQFF.

The V gene is TRBV30, the J gene TRBJ2-7; weak D call: TRBD2 (7 bases). This CDR3 spans 12 amino acids. Trimming removed 7 bases from V and 4 bases from J, with 14 bases in between. CDR1 and CDR2 (germline): GTSNPN, SVGIG (reference sequence). The CDR3 spells CAFKRGAYEQYF. CDR3 DNA sequence: TGTGCCTTTAAACGGGGGGCTTACGAGCAGTACTTC.

The V and J genes are TRBV3-1 (or the pseudogene TRBV3-2) and TRBJ1-2; the D is unclear. Trimming took 4 bases from V and 2 from J, leaving 8 bases between them. The CDR3 is made up of 13 amino acids. Germline V CDR1 and CDR2: LGHDT, YNNKEL (reference sequence). CDR3 amino acids: CASSPGQNYGYTF. In DNA form, the CDR3 reads TGTGCCAGCAGCCCGGGTCAAAACTATGGCTACACCTTC.

This clone was recorded once. This chain uses TRBV2 with TRBJ2-1; D is possibly TRBD2 (7 bases). The CDR3 consists of 15 residues. Germline loops: CDR1 SNHLY, CDR2 FYNNEI. V lost 2 bases, J lost 8 bases, and 16 bases lay in between. The CDR3 DNA reads TGTGCCAGCAGTGAATCGCGGGGGCCCGCCCATGAGCAGTTCTTC. This gives the protein CASSESRGPAHEQFF.

The rearrangement links TRBV11-2 to TRBJ2-1; 10 bases line up with TRBD2. The CDR3 length is 18 residues. CDR1 is SGHAT and CDR2 is FQNNGV in the germline V gene. J gave up 2 bases and V 0 bases, and 7 bases lay outside the gene matches. The CDR3 loop is CASSLDQRTSGTYNEQFF. CDR3 coding DNA: TGTGCCAGCAGCTTAGATCAACGGACTAGCGGTACCTACAATGAGCAGTTCTTC.

The gene calls are TRBV5-4 and TRBJ1-1, with D possibly being TRBD1 (6 bases). The V gene lost 5 bases and the J gene lost 1 base, with 15 bases spanning the gap. The CDR3 loop spans 15 amino acids. CDR1 and CDR2 from the germline V gene are SGHNT and YYREEE (reference sequence). CDR3 bases: TGTGCCAGCAGTCAACAGTCAGGGGCGAACACTGAAGCTTTCTTT. Encoded protein: CASSQQSGANTEAFF. Full variable domain (missing parts from reference TRBV5-4 and TRBJ1-1): ETGVTQSPTHLIKTRGQQVTLRCSSQSGHNTVSWYQQALGQGPQFIFQYYREEENGRGNFPPRFSGLQFPNYSSELNVNALELDDSALYLCASSQQSGANTEAFFGQGTRLTVV.

V is TRBV5-1 and J is TRBJ1-1; 10 bases are a match to TRBD1. Germline V gene lookup returns CDR1 SGHRS and CDR2 YFSETQ. The CDR3 is 15 amino acids. Germline trimming cut 4 bases from V and 4 bases from J; bases unmatched to any gene: 7. The CDR3 reads CASSTDRGPGTEAFF. CDR3 nucleotide sequence: TGCGCCAGCAGCACCGACAGGGGGCCGGGCACTGAAGCTTTCTTT.

The chain employs TRBV5-6 and TRBJ1-2; D is unresolved. In germline, CDR1 is SGHDT, CDR2 YYEEEE. Trimming took 4 bases from V and 4 from J, leaving 17 bases between them. The CDR3 has 15 amino acids. CDR3 amino acids: CASSRRTSGGYGYTF. The CDR3 DNA follows: TGTGCCAGCAGCCGAAGGACCTCGGGAGGCTATGGCTACACCTTC.

The CDR3 bases are TGCGCCAGCAGCTGGGGACAGTTTACACTCACTGAAGCTTTCTTT. This encodes CASSWGQFTLTEAFF. This chain joins TRBV5-1 and TRBJ1-1, with 7 bases identical to TRBD1. The junction had 9 bases not matched to a gene; V was cut back by 3 bases and J by 4 bases. This CDR3 has 15 amino acids. Per germline, CDR1 SGHRS and CDR2 YFSETQ.

V usage is TRBV2 and J usage is TRBJ2-2; D is uncertain. The germline CDR1 and CDR2 sequences are SNHLY and FYNNEI. The V gene lost 6 bases and the J gene lost 0 bases, with 8 bases spanning the gap. The CDR3 contains 14 residues. The CDR3 loop is CASRRQANTGELFF. Written as DNA, the CDR3 is TGTGCCAGCAGACGTCAGGCGAACACCGGGGAGCTGTTTTTT.

This chain links TRBV18 with TRBJ1-2, with 9 bases aligning to TRBD1. V lost 1 base to trimming and J lost 6 bases; unmatched junction nucleotides: 3. There are 14 residues in the CDR3. Germline V gives CDR1 KGHSH, CDR2 LQKENI. The CDR3 protein is CASSPRDRVHGYTF. CDR3 coding DNA: TGTGCCAGCTCACCACGGGACAGGGTACATGGCTACACCTTC.

The gene calls are TRBV18 and TRBJ2-5, with a tentative D call TRBD1 (6 bases). The CDR3 spans 14 residues. Between the trimmed V and J ends, which lost 3 bases and 3 bases, there was a span of 11 bases. Per germline, CDR1 KGHSH and CDR2 LQKENI. The CDR3 sequence: CASSPLRTEETQYF. The DNA for the CDR3 is TGTGCCAGCTCACCTCTGCGGACAGAAGAGACCCAGTACTTC.

The chain uses TRBV18 and TRBJ2-7; no firm D call. Germline V lookup: CDR1 KGHSH, CDR2 LQKENI. This CDR3 has 11 residues. Trimming took off 6 bases at V and 1 base at J, with 4 bases between the two ends. CDR3 in amino acids: CASSSSYEQYF. CDR3 nucleotides: TGTGCCAGCTCTTCTTCCTACGAGCAGTACTTC. Variable domain in full (rest from reference TRBV18 and TRBJ2-7): NAGVMQNPRHLVRRRGQEARLRCSPMKGHSHVYWYRQLPEEGLKFMVYLQKENIIDESGMPKERFSAEFPKEGPSILRIQQVVRGDSAAYFCASSSSYEQYFGPGTRLTVT.

This clone counts as medium-sized. The rearrangement links TRBV28 to TRBJ2-3; 7 bases align to TRBD2. V shed 6 bases, J shed 7 bases, and the junction held 22 bases outside the gene matches. The CDR3 consists of 18 residues. The germline V gene has CDR1 MDHEN and CDR2 SYDVKM. The CDR3 loop reads CASSPSGRSRGGGNTQYF. For the CDR3, the DNA is TGTGCCAGCAGCCCCAGTGGGCGATCGAGGGGCGGGGGAAATACGCAGTATTTT.

V and J are TRBV3-1 (or the pseudogene TRBV3-2) and TRBJ2-7; 11 nucleotides line up with TRBD2. CDR1 is LGHDT and CDR2 is YNNKEL in the germline V gene (reference sequence). This CDR3 is built from 15 residues. Trimming at V came to 4 bases and at J to 6 bases, leaving 8 bases not matched to a gene. CDR3 loop: CASSPQRGLAAEQYF. The CDR3 DNA follows: TGTGCCAGCAGCCCCCAGAGGGGACTAGCGGCCGAGCAGTACTTC.

CDR3 coding DNA: TGTGCCAGCAGCTTAGGAGGACTATCGACAGATACGCAGTATTTT. Translated: CASSLGGLSTDTQYF. The chain uses TRBV7-2 and TRBJ2-3, with D possibly TRBD2 on 6 matching bases. The CDR3 is 15 amino acids. Germline CDR1 and CDR2: SGHTA and FQGNSA. V lost 1 base to trimming and J lost 3 bases, with 11 bases between them. The full variable domain, its missing parts supplied by reference TRBV7-2 and TRBJ2-3, is GAGVSQSPSNKVTEKGKDVELRCDPISGHTALYWYRQSLGQGLEFLIYFQGNSAPDKSGLPSDRFSAERTGGSVSTLTIQRTQQEDSAVYLCASSLGGLSTDTQYFGPGTRLTVL.

The chain combines TRBV9 with TRBJ2-2; weak D call: TRBD1 (6 bases). V lost 1 base to trimming and J lost 4 bases, with 23 bases between them. Germline loops: CDR1 SGDLS, CDR2 YYNGEE. This CDR3 comprises 19 residues. CDR3 nucleotides: TGTGCCAGCAGCGTACTGCCCCCGTACCAGGGGTCGGGCACCGGGGAGCTGTTTTTT. Its translation is CASSVLPPYQGSGTGELFF.

Only one count was recorded for this clone. The V and J genes are TRBV28 and TRBJ1-3; D gene ambiguous. The CDR3 is 14 residues long. The germline V gene has CDR1 MDHEN and CDR2 SYDVKM. V lost 2 bases to trimming and J lost 4 bases, with 9 bases between them. The CDR3 region has the DNA TGTGCCAGCAGTTTACCCCTCGGGGGAAACACCATATATTTT. It specifies CASSLPLGGNTIYF.

The rearrangement uses TRBV30 and TRBJ1-2, with TRBD1 matching over 7 bases. With 4 bases clipped from V and 3 bases from J, the junction kept 8 bases outside the gene matches. CDR1 and CDR2 (germline): GTSNPN, SVGIG (reference sequence). CDR3 size: 14 residues. The CDR3 DNA follows: TGTGCCTGGACCGCGACAGGGATCCACTATGGCTACACCTTC. This sequence encodes CAWTATGIHYGYTF.

This chain connects TRBV24-1 to TRBJ2-2; possible D gene TRBD1, 6 bases. CDR3 length: 12 residues. Looked up from germline, CDR1 is KGHDR and CDR2 is SFDVKD. V lost 10 bases, J lost 3 bases, and 8 bases lay in between. CDR3 protein: CATTGYTGELFF. In nucleotides, the CDR3 is TGTGCCACAACAGGGTACACCGGGGAGCTGTTTTTT.

The chain employs TRBV19 and TRBJ2-5, with D tentatively TRBD1 (5 bases). The V gene's germline CDR1 is LNHDA and CDR2 SQIVND (reference sequence). V dropped 4 bases and J dropped 1 base, with 13 bases sitting between them. This CDR3 contains 15 residues. Written as DNA, the CDR3 is TGTGCCAGTAGTACCCTCCAGGGCCCCCAAGAGACCCAGTACTTC. Protein sequence: CASSTLQGPQETQYF.

The chain couples TRBV5-1 to TRBJ2-7, with a possible D match to TRBD2 (7 bases). Looked up from germline, CDR1 is SGHRS and CDR2 is YFSETQ. This CDR3 comprises 16 residues. Trimming left V 0 bases short and J 9 bases short, with 22 bases between. CDR3 sequence reads: CASSLATGGQKLGQYF. CDR3 DNA: TGCGCCAGCAGCTTGGCTACGGGGGGACAAAAGTTGGGGCAGTACTTC. Full variable domain (missing parts from reference TRBV5-1 and TRBJ2-7): KAGVTQTPRYLIKTRGQQVTLSCSPISGHRSVSWYQQTPGQGLQFLFEYFSETQRNKGNFPGRFSGRQFSNSRSEMNVSTLELGDSALYLCASSLATGGQKLGQYFGPGTRLTVT.

In DNA, the CDR3 is TGTGCCAGCTCGACTGGACAGAGCAGGAACACTGAAGCTTTCTTT. Its translation is CASSTGQSRNTEAFF. V usage is TRBV18 and J usage is TRBJ1-1; perhaps TRBD1 as D (6 bases). Trimming stripped 6 bases from V and 1 base from J, with 15 bases between. The CDR3 is 15 amino acids. The germline V gene has CDR1 KGHSH and CDR2 LQKENI.

The count of this clone is one. The J gene is TRBJ2-1, the V gene TRBV14; 13 bases align to TRBD2. Germline V gene sequence: CDR1 SGHDN, CDR2 FVKESK. This CDR3 is built from 15 residues. The ends lost 4 bases at V and 9 bases at J; junction bases unmatched: 6. CDR3 residues: CASSPGLAGKGEQFF. Written as DNA, the CDR3 is TGTGCCAGCAGCCCGGGACTAGCGGGGAAAGGTGAGCAGTTCTTC.

The chain carries TRBV6-2 or TRBV6-3 and TRBJ2-6; D uncertain. This CDR3 comprises 17 residues. In germline, CDR1 is MNHEY, CDR2 SVGEGT. Trimming stripped 0 bases from V and 4 bases from J, with 13 bases between. The CDR3 protein is CASSYSVPLMGANVLTF. The CDR3 nucleotides are TGTGCCAGCAGTTACTCGGTACCCCTAATGGGGGCCAACGTCCTGACTTTC.